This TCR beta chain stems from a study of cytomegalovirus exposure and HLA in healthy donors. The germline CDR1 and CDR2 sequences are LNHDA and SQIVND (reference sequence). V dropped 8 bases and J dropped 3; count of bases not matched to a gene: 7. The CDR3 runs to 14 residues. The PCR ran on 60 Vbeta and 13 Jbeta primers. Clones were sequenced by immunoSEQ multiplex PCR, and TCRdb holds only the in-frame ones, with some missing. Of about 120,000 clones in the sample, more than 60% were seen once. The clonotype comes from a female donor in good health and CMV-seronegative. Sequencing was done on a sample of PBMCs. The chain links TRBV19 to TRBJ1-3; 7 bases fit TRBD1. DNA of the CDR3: TGTGCCAGTGGGGACAGAGATTATGGAAACACCATATATTTT. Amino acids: CASGDRDYGNTIYF.